This TCR beta chain is drawn from a study of T cell responses to AZD1222 COVID-19 vaccine. Study-level points and caveats: Clonal diversity may have been underestimated, and the donors were mostly white British, with more females than males.

Clones were read by immunoSEQ multiplex PCR, and TCRdb kept only the in-frame ones, dropping some. This table has fewer than 180,000 clones, 90% to 95% appearing once. With regard to this clone: Its antigen is unidentified.

Germline V CDR1 and CDR2: LGHNT, FRNRAP. The CDR3 covers 13 residues. Trimming shortened V by 2 bases and J by 8 bases, and 12 bases separated the two germline ends. The source material was peripheral blood, sampled on day 0 of AZD1222 vaccination. The TCR originated in an adult in good health. This chain links TRBV12-5 with TRBJ1-2; no reliable D call. The CDR3 DNA reads as TGTGCTAGTGGTTTGCCCCCCTTACGGGGCTACACCTTC. Translated: CASGLPPLRGYTF.